These 24 T cell receptor beta chains were sequenced from one sample in a study of tumor-infiltrating lymphocytes in primary liver carcinoma. The roughly 18-34 mg bulk tissue piece was not sorted before simultaneous RNA and DNA extraction. TCR beta cDNA was made from approximately 540 ng total RNA with a constant-region primer. Researchers made the TCR beta libraries by running three nested multiplex PCR rounds with slightly modified ARM-PCR. Each of the first two PCR rounds ran around 10 cycles with TRBV1-TRBV30 forward and C-beta reverse primers. TCRdb re-analysed the multiplex PCR reads in MiXCR, keeping a single row per CDR3 protein. The sample records roughly 91,000 distinct CDR3 sequences, approximately 68% being singletons. Sequencing was done on a sample of liver tumor tissue from sampling region 5. Sample subset: tumor region T5, tumor centre. The receptors derive from a woman aged 55-70 years with primary liver carcinoma and hepatitis B virus infection.

Regarding this clonotype: Since the CDR3 does not end with the conserved phenylalanine or tryptophan, this likely comes from a read error. The chain joins TRBV11-1 to TRBJ2-2; D unclear. CDR3 length: 12 residues. The germline V gene has CDR1 SGHAT and CDR2 FQDESV (reference sequence). CDR3 bases: TGTGTCAGCAGCTTCGGAGCCGGAGAGCTGTTTCTT. As protein: CVSSFGAGELFL.

With respect to this clonotype: A junction end diverges from the germline sequence, so it may reflect a read error. The chain couples TRBV11-3 to TRBJ2-3; D is unclear. Looked up from germline, CDR1 is SGHNT and CDR2 is YENEEA. The CDR3 is made up of 14 amino acids. CDR3 nucleotide sequence: TGTGCCAGTAGCTTAGATCCGTCCAGTTTCACCTCCTTTTTC. Translated: CASSLDPSSFTSFF. Drawing the rest from reference TRBV11-3 and TRBJ2-3, the complete variable domain is EAGVVQSPRYKIIEKKQPVAFWCNPISGHNTLYWYLQNLGQGPELLIRYENEEAVDDSQLPKDRFSAERLKGVDSTLKIQPAELGDSAVYLCASSLDPSSFTSFFGPGTRLTVL.

The genes are TRBV11-2 and TRBJ2-7; a possible D gene is TRBD2 (5 bases). Per germline, CDR1 SGHAT and CDR2 FQNNGV. The CDR3 has 14 amino acids. CDR3 amino acids: CPNSLARRAYEQYF. DNA for the CDR3: TGTCCCAACAGCTTAGCGCGGAGAGCCTACGAGCAGTACTTC. The full variable domain, with the rest looked up from reference TRBV11-2 and TRBJ2-7, is EAGVAQSPRYKIIEKRQSVAFWCNPISGHATLYWYQQILGQGPKLLIQFQNNGVVDDSQLPKDRFSAERLKGVDSTLKIQPAKLEDSAVYLCPNSLARRAYEQYFGPGTRLTVT.

The rearrangement joins TRBV30 to TRBJ1-1, with D unclear. The CDR3 length is 14 residues. The V gene's germline CDR1 is GTSNPN and CDR2 SVGIG (reference sequence). Trimming left V 8 bases short and J 4 bases short, with 20 bases between. CDR3 amino acids: CARTTGEGTTEAFF. CDR3 coding DNA: TGTGCCCGGACCACTGGGGAGGGCACCACTGAAGCTTTCTTT.

The table lists this clonotype with many counts. V and J are TRBV7-8 and TRBJ2-1, with 7 nucleotides matching TRBD1. Germline assignment: CDR1 SGHVS and CDR2 FQNEAQ. V was pared by 9 bases and J by 5 bases, with 10 bases of the junction left unmatched. There are 14 residues in the CDR3. CDR3 in DNA: TGTGCCAGTCTAAGACAGGGTAGGCACAATGAGCAGTTCTTC. Translating gives CASLRQGRHNEQFF.

Points on this clonotype: Its ends do not fully match the called genes, so a read error is possible. The genes are TRBV6-6 and TRBJ2-1; 7 bases align to TRBD2. The germline V gene has CDR1 MNHNY and CDR2 SVGAGI (reference sequence). The CDR3 consists of 13 residues. The CDR3 DNA sequence: TGTGCCACACGTCCTCCGTGGGGGGGTGAGCAGCTCTTC. It specifies CATRPPWGGEQLF.

This clonotype is a singleton in its sample. An end of the junction differs from the germline gene, which may be a read error. The rearrangement uses TRBV12-3 or TRBV12-4 and TRBJ2-1; a weak D match, TRBD2 (6 bases). The CDR3 extends over 17 amino acids. The CDR3 DNA reads as TGTGCCAGTAGTACCCCTTTACAGGCGGGGCATGCCAATGAGCAGTTCTTT. Residues: CASSTPLQAGHANEQFF.

On this clonotype: The CDR3 carries no conserved terminal phenylalanine or tryptophan, so it likely arises from a read error. The rearrangement links TRBV6-4 to TRBJ2-3; D is unresolved. This CDR3 is 16 amino acids long. Per germline, CDR1 MRHNA and CDR2 SNTAGT. V gave up 3 bases and J gave up 0 bases, with 13 bases separating them. The CDR3: CASSESNGSSTDTQYY. DNA of the CDR3: TGTGCCAGCAGTGAGTCTAACGGGTCTAGCACAGATACGCAGTATTAT.

This clonotype occurred a few times. A single base separates this from a much larger clone, so it may be a read error. The rearrangement links TRBV6-6 to TRBJ2-7; the D is unclear. Trimming took off 10 bases at V and 2 bases at J, with 18 bases between the two ends. This CDR3 region has 14 residues. Germline CDR1 is MNHNY and CDR2 is SVGAGI (reference sequence). CDR3 in DNA: TGTGCCAACACCTTCACCCGTTCCCCCTACGAGCAGTACTTC. This codes for CANTFTRSPYEQYF.

This chain links TRBV28 with TRBJ1-2; D unclear. V was cut by 6 bases and J by 4 bases, with 15 bases left in between. This CDR3 is 14 amino acids long. The V gene's germline CDR1 is MDHEN and CDR2 SYDVKM. As DNA, the CDR3 is TGTGCCAGCAGGTACTCGGAACGGCTCTATGGCTACACCTTC. It specifies CASRYSERLYGYTF.

This clonotype was recorded only once. A clone one base away is much larger, so this may be a read error. The V call is TRBV5-5, the J call TRBJ2-3; a possible D gene is TRBD2 (5 bases). V was shortened by 2 bases and J by 1 base, with 11 bases between the two germline ends. Germline CDR1 reads SGHKS; CDR2 reads YYEKEE (reference sequence). This CDR3 has 15 residues. The CDR3 nucleotides read TGTGCCAGCAGCTTAATAGGGCGGGGCACAGATACGCAGTATTTT. This encodes CASSLIGRGTDTQYF.

A remark on this clonotype: The junction departs from germline at one end; a sequencing error may be responsible. The chain links TRBV29-1 to TRBJ2-7, with D possibly being TRBD2 (5 bases). The CDR3 contains 13 residues. Germline CDR1 SQVTM, CDR2 ANQGSEA. The CDR3 nucleotides read TGCAGCGTTCAAGATAGGGAGTCCTACGAGCAGTACTTC. Translated: CSVQDRESYEQYF.

As for this clonotype: Relative to the germline gene, one junction end is altered; a read error may explain this. The rearrangement joins TRBV11-2 to TRBJ2-2, with D perhaps given as TRBD1 or TRBD2 (6 bases each). The CDR3 extends over 17 amino acids. CDR1 SGHAT and CDR2 FQNNGV come from the germline V gene. The CDR3 protein is CGSDPVGRGLVTGELFF. The CDR3 DNA sequence: TGTGGCAGCGACCCAGTAGGCAGGGGACTTGTCACCGGGGAGCTGTTTTTT.

Turning to this clonotype: At one end the junction does not follow the germline gene, possibly because of a read error. The chain combines TRBV11-2 with TRBJ1-2; no reliable D call. CDR1 SGHAT and CDR2 FQNNGV come from the germline V gene. The length of the CDR3 is 17 residues. The CDR3 loop is CVSSPVLGAGGRHGYTF. Written as DNA, the CDR3 is TGTGTCAGCAGCCCAGTTCTAGGTGCGGGAGGAAGGCATGGCTACACCTTC.

With respect to this clonotype: This may be a read error: a much more frequent sequence differs by one nucleotide. The V call is TRBV5-4, the J call TRBJ2-5, with D perhaps matching TRBD2 (5 bases). This CDR3 is 14 amino acids long. V was trimmed by 4 bases and J by 5 bases, leaving 15 bases between them. The germline V gene encodes CDR1 SGHNT and CDR2 YYREEE (reference sequence). The CDR3 nucleotides are TGTGCCAGCAGCCCTGGAGGAAGAGGGGAGACCCAGTACTTC. Its protein product is CASSPGGRGETQYF.

This clonotype has only a few counts. A read error may explain this, as a much larger clone is one base away. The J gene is TRBJ2-3, the V gene TRBV4-1; 12 bases match TRBD2. The CDR3 length is 17 residues. Germline V gene data show CDR1 as MGHRA and CDR2 as YSYEKL. CDR3 in DNA: TGCGCCAGCGGCCAAGATCGGACTAGCGGGACTAAAGATACGCAGTATTTT. Its translation: CASGQDRTSGTKDTQYF.

The chain couples TRBV4-1 to TRBJ2-1, with 7 bases that match TRBD2. Germline lookup yields CDR1 MGHRA and CDR2 YSYEKL. The CDR3 spans 13 residues. Trimming took 1 base from V and 16 from J; bases not matched to a gene: 10. The CDR3 nucleotides are TGCGCCAGCAGCCAAGGCAGGGAGGGAGTGGAATTCTTC. Translated, it gives CASSQGREGVEFF.

A remark on this clonotype: Since the CDR3 does not end with the conserved phenylalanine or tryptophan, this likely comes from a read error. The limits of the CDR3 on the DNA are not certain, so only TCRdb's listed CDR3 is given. The chain uses TRBV11-2 and TRBJ2-7; TRBD2, the D gene given by the table, was not confirmed from the DNA. Germline V CDR1 and CDR2: SGHAT, FQNNGV. With termini counted, the CDR3 has 11 amino acids. The CDR3 protein is CDSGTASYLEY.

The chain recombines TRBV5-1 with TRBJ2-1; no reliable D call. The length of the CDR3 is 16 residues. V was pared by 1 base and J by 3 bases, with 14 bases between. In germline, CDR1 is SGHRS, CDR2 YFSETQ. CDR3 coding DNA: TGCGCCAGCAGCTTGAGGTCGGTCAGTATCTACAATGAGCAGTTCTTC. Translated: CASSLRSVSIYNEQFF.

As to this clonotype: Sequence at one end of the junction differs from germline and may be a read error. The chain recombines TRBV6-5 with TRBJ2-7; possibly TRBD1 for D (5 bases). In germline, CDR1 is MNHEY, CDR2 SVGAGI. This CDR3 contains 12 residues. This CDR3 reads CASSVRVGEQYF. The CDR3 region has the DNA TGTGCAAGCAGTGTCAGGGTTGGGGAGCAGTACTTC.

Worth noting for this clonotype: This may arise from a read error, as a much more abundant clone is one base away. V gene TRBV28 combines with J gene TRBJ2-2; TRBD1 matches at 10 bases. CDR1 is MDHEN and CDR2 is SYDVKM in the germline V gene. This CDR3 region has 14 residues. This CDR3 is CANSWDRGIGELFF. The CDR3 bases are TGTGCCAACAGTTGGGACAGGGGAATCGGGGAGCTGTTTTTT.

Comment on this clonotype: A read error may explain this, as a much larger clone is one base away. The chain couples TRBV7-8 to TRBJ2-1, with a weak D call TRBD1 (5 bases). There are 12 residues in the CDR3. V was cut by 7 bases and J by 9 bases, with 13 bases left in between. Per the germline V gene, CDR1 is SGHVS and CDR2 is FQNEAQ. The CDR3 sequence is CASNPLGLEQFF. CDR3 in DNA: TGTGCCAGCAACCCTTTGGGGCTTGAGCAGTTCTTC.

This clonotype appeared a few times. With a much larger clone just one base away, this may be a read error. The chain recombines TRBV12-5 with TRBJ2-1; D remains unclear. CDR1 LGHNT and CDR2 FRNRAP come from the germline V gene. The CDR3 covers 14 residues. CDR3 in amino acids: CASDLESSYNEQFF. For the CDR3, the DNA is TGTGCTAGTGATTTGGAAAGCTCCTACAATGAGCAGTTCTTC.

On this clonotype: It is likely a read error, because the conserved phenylalanine at the end of the CDR3 is missing. The chain joins TRBV11-2 to TRBJ2-3; possible D gene TRBD1, 6 bases. This CDR3 contains 15 residues. V lost 4 bases and J lost 5, with 16 bases in between. From germline, CDR1 is SGHAT and CDR2 FQNNGV. The CDR3, as DNA: TGTGCCAGCAGCTCCTACGGACAGAGAATAGATACGCAGTATTCT. Its translation is CASSSYGQRIDTQYS.